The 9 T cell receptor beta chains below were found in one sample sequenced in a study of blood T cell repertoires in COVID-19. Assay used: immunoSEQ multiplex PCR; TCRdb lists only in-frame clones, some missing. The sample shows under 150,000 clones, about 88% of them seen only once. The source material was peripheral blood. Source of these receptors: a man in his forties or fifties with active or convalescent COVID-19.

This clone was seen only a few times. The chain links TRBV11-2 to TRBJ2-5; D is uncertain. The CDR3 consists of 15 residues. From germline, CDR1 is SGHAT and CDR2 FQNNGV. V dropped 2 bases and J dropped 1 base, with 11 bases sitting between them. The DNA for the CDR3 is TGTGCCAGCAGCTTAACCCCGAACACCCAAGAGACCCAGTACTTC. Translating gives CASSLTPNTQETQYF.

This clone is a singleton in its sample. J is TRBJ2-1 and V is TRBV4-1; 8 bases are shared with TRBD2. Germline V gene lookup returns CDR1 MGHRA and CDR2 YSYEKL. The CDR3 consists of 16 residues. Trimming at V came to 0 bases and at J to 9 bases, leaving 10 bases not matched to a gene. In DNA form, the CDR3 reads TGCGCCAGCAGCCAAGATCCCGGGAGGGCCTCGGGTGAGCAGTTCTTC. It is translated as CASSQDPGRASGEQFF.

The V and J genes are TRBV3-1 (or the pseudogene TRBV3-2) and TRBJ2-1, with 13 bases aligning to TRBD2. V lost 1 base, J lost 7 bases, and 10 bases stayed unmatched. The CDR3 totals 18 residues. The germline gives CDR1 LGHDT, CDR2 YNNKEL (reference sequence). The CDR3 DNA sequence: TGTGCCAGCAGCCAAGCCCTGGTGTGGACTAGCGGGAGAAATGAGCAGTTCTTC. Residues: CASSQALVWTSGRNEQFF.

CDR3 region: CASSDNRGLRFF. The CDR3 DNA follows: TGTGCCAGCAGTGATAACAGGGGGCTAAGGTTCTTC. The chain couples TRBV6-1 to TRBJ2-1; 9 bases fit TRBD1. Germline trimming cut 3 bases from V and 15 bases from J; bases unmatched to any gene: 6. Germline V lookup: CDR1 MNHNS, CDR2 SASEGT. This CDR3 is built from 12 residues.

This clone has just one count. CDR3 sequence: CASSDQTEIYGYTF. The CDR3 coding sequence is TGTGCCAGCAGTGACCAGACAGAAATCTATGGCTACACCTTC. The rearrangement links TRBV25-1 to TRBJ1-2; D is perhaps TRBD1 (5 bases). This CDR3 spans 14 amino acids. V lost 3 bases, J lost 4 bases, and 12 bases lay in between. CDR1 and CDR2 (germline): MGHDK, SYGVNS.

The CDR3: CASSSGRSHEQFF. CDR3 nucleotides: TGTGCCAGCAGCTCTGGCAGGTCCCATGAGCAGTTCTTC. The chain combines TRBV7-9 with TRBJ2-1; no definite D call. The CDR3 totals 13 residues. Trimming pared 4 bases from V and 8 bases from J, leaving 12 bases between. Germline V gene lookup returns CDR1 SEHNR and CDR2 FQNEAQ (reference sequence).

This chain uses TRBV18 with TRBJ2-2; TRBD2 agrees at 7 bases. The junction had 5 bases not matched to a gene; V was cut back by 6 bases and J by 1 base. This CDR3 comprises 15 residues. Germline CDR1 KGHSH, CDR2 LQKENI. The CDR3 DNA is TGTGCCAGCTCCCCTAGCGGACAGAACACCGGGGAGCTGTTTTTT. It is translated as CASSPSGQNTGELFF.

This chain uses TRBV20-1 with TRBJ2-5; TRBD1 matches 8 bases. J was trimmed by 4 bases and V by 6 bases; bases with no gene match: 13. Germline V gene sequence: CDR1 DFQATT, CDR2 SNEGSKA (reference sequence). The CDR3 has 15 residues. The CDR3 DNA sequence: TGCAGTGCGAGTGGGACAGGAAGTCGTATAGAGACCCAGTACTTC. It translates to CSASGTGSRIETQYF.

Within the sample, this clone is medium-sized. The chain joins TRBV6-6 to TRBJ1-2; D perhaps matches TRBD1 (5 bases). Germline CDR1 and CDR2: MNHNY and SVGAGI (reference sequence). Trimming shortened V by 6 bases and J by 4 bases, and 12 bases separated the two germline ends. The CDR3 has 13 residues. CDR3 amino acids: CASRLTELYGYTF. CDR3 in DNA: TGTGCCAGCAGATTGACAGAGCTCTATGGCTACACCTTC.